This T cell receptor (beta chain) was profiled in a study of identical twins. General observations from the study: Alpha sequences out of frame and shared by twins had excess low generation probability. Models came in too low on out-of-frame TCR alpha sharing in monozygotic twins. The study based its conclusions on cross-sectional statistical analysis and did not follow the same donors.

TCRdb reprocessed the 5' RACE reads via MiXCR and lists one record per CDR3 protein. The table has about 530,000 distinct CDR3 sequences, 20% to 25% seen once. Germline V gene data show CDR1 as ENHRY and CDR2 as SYGVKD. This CDR3 has 12 residues. Trimming stripped 2 bases from V and 2 bases from J, with 2 bases between. This clonotype has only a few counts. Its antigen is not identified. Separately, the same data were catalogued under a study of yellow fever vaccine responses in identical twins. As that report states: Twins' T cell vaccine responses reportedly looked partly convergent, partly personalized.

The rearrangement joins TRBV10-3 to TRBJ2-3; D ambiguous. What was sequenced was CD4+ T cells sorted from blood. This receptor was identified in a woman between 18 and 30 years old in good health. The CDR3 nucleotides are TGTGCCATCAGTGAGGACACAGATACGCAGTATTTT. Translated: CAISEDTDTQYF.